Below are 3 T cell receptor beta chains sequenced from a single sample in a study of shared clonotypes between healthy human individuals. Profiling relied on immunoSEQ multiplex PCR, and the TCRdb table lists in-frame clones only, not all of them. The top ten clones hold about 1.7% of a sample with around 1.9 million clones, 85% to 95% of them seen once. Naive CD8 cells lacked CD45RO and underwent positive selection for CCR7, leaving out terminally differentiated effector memory CD45RA+ cells. The material sequenced was naive CD8+ T cells from PBMCs. These receptors all come from a young man in good health. Some clones in this sample may be carry-over from other donors' samples.

The rearrangement joins TRBV7-3 to TRBJ2-5; D could derive from TRBD1 or TRBD2 (6 bases each). The CDR3 is made up of 16 amino acids. Germline assignment: CDR1 SGHTA and CDR2 FQGTGA. Trimming shortened V by 6 bases and J by 1 base, and 18 bases separated the two germline ends. The CDR3 region has the DNA TGTGCCAGCAGTCCCGGACTAACAGGGACCCAAGAGACCCAGTACTTC. Translated, it gives CASSPGLTGTQETQYF. Looking up the rest from reference TRBV7-3 and TRBJ2-5 gives the full variable domain: GAGVSQTPSNKVTEKGKYVELRCDPISGHTALYWYRQSLGQGPEFLIYFQGTGAADDSGLPNDRFFAVRPEGSVSTLKIQRTERGDSAVYLCASSPGLTGTQETQYFGPGTRLLVL.

This rearrangement joins TRBV4-2 to TRBJ2-7; no clear D. The CDR3 has 13 amino acids. The V gene lost 0 bases and the J gene lost 8 bases, with 11 bases spanning the gap. Germline assignment: CDR1 LGHNA and CDR2 YNFKEQ. This CDR3 is CASSQDPIDKQYF. The CDR3 region has the DNA TGTGCCAGCAGCCAAGATCCCATCGACAAGCAGTACTTC.

The chain couples TRBV7-9 to TRBJ1-4; a possible D gene is TRBD1 (6 bases). The CDR3 spans 14 residues. The germline gives CDR1 SEHNR, CDR2 FQNEAQ (reference sequence). The V gene lost 6 bases and the J gene lost 7 bases, with 15 bases spanning the gap. The CDR3 bases are TGTGCCAGCAGTTCAGGGGAAGTGGGTGAAAAACTGTTTTTT. Its protein product is CASSSGEVGEKLFF.